Listed below are T cell receptor beta chains from one sample, sequenced in a study of T cell repertoires in cytomegalovirus infection. No antigen has been identified for these receptors. TCRdb re-called the reads through MiXCR, storing one row per CDR3 protein. The sample consists of 750,000 to 950,000 distinct CDR3 sequences, almost 30% of them appearing once. This specimen consisted of cultured CD8+ T cells from PBMCs, obtained from culture after CMV antigen stimulation. Source of these receptors: a human donor in good health (CMV status not recorded). Some clones in this sample may be carry-over from other donors' samples. Both conserved end residues are part of each CDR3. Fields, in order: clone size, V gene, J gene, D gene, CDR3 DNA, CDR3 protein. The D gene is left open where the match is weak. Size values are once, few and many counts, or a class for expanded clones, and some rows have none.

few	TRBV7-2	TRBJ1-5	NA	TGTGCCAGCAGCATCCGGAATAGCAATCAGCCCCAGCATTTT	CASSIRNSNQPQHF
NA	TRBV5-5	TRBJ1-6	TRBD1	TGTGCCAGCAGCACCGGGACAGTCGGGAATTCACCCCTCCACTTT	CASSTGTVGNSPLHF
few	TRBV6-2/TRBV6-3	TRBJ2-3	TRBD2	TGTGCCAGCAGCTGGACTAGGTCAGATACGCAGTATTTT	CASSWTRSDTQYF
few	TRBV5-5	TRBJ2-1	TRBD2	TGTGCCAGCAGCTTGGGTCTAGCGGGGAGTCCAACCTACAATGAGCAGTTCTTC	CASSLGLAGSPTYNEQFF
few	TRBV6-5	TRBJ1-1	TRBD1	TGTGCCAGCAGCAAACCGACGAGGGACAGGGCATCATACACTGAAGCTTTCTTT	CASSKPTRDRASYTEAFF
NA	TRBV12-3/TRBV12-4	TRBJ1-3	NA	TGTGCCAGCAGCCCTCTCCAGGCGTACTCTGGAAACACCATATATTTT	CASSPLQAYSGNTIYF
NA	TRBV7-9	TRBJ1-5	TRBD1	TGTGCCGCGGGGACAGGGAATCAGCCCCAGCATTTT	CAAGTGNQPQHF
NA	TRBV6-6	TRBJ2-7	TRBD1	TGTGCCAGCAGTTACGGGACAGGGGTCGAGCAGTACTTC	CASSYGTGVEQYF
many	TRBV7-2	TRBJ2-2	NA	TGTGCCAGCAGCTATGAGGCCGGGGAGCTGTTTTTT	CASSYEAGELFF
NA	TRBV7-9	TRBJ1-1	NA	TGTGCCAGCAGCTCCCGAGACAGACCGAACACTGAAGCTTTCTTT	CASSSRDRPNTEAFF
NA	TRBV19	TRBJ2-2	TRBD2	TGTGCCAGTAGTATAGATCTGGCGGGGGGAGCGAACACCGGGGAGCTGTTTTTT	CASSIDLAGGANTGELFF
NA	TRBV2	TRBJ2-3	NA	TGTGCCAGCTTGAGGGCCTCCACAGATACGCAGTATTTT	CASLRASTDTQYF
few	TRBV19	TRBJ1-4	NA	TGTGCCAGTAGATCCCCTTCTCCTCGACGGGGCCGGTACGAAAAACTGTTTTTT	CASRSPSPRRGRYEKLFF
NA	TRBV7-9	TRBJ1-3	NA	TGTGCCAGCAGCCCGGCCCTCTCTGGAAACACCATATATTTT	CASSPALSGNTIYF
few	TRBV4-3	TRBJ1-6	NA	TGCGCCAGCAGCCAAGTTTGGGGGAGGGGACGCTCCTATAATTCACCCCTCCACTTT	CASSQVWGRGRSYNSPLHF
NA	TRBV12-3/TRBV12-4	TRBJ2-5	NA	TGTGCCATCACGACGGGGGACGGGACCCAGTACTTC	CAITTGDGTQYF
few	TRBV6-1	TRBJ1-2	NA	TGTGCCAGCAGTGAAGCCTACTGGGAGCCAGATGGCTACACCTTC	CASSEAYWEPDGYTF
NA	TRBV10-3	TRBJ2-1	TRBD2	TGTGCCATCAGGTGGACTAGCGGGGGCCACCTACAGAATGAGCAGTTCTTC	CAIRWTSGGHLQNEQFF
NA	TRBV4-2	TRBJ2-7	NA	TGTGCCAGCAGCCAGGTAGACCGGACCATCACCTACGAGCAGTACTTC	CASSQVDRTITYEQYF
few	TRBV27	TRBJ2-3	TRBD1	TGTGCCAGCAGTACTCGGGACAGGGGGCCAGATACGCAGTATTTT	CASSTRDRGPDTQYF
NA	TRBV2	TRBJ2-1	TRBD2	TGTGCCAGCAGTGAGGCCGGGAGGGGGGAGCAGTTCTTC	CASSEAGRGEQFF
few	TRBV12-3/TRBV12-4	TRBJ1-5	NA	TGTGCCAGCAGTTCCGGCAGGGACAGCAATCAGCCCCAGCATTTT	CASSSGRDSNQPQHF
NA	TRBV19	TRBJ2-1	NA	TGTGCCAGTAGTATAGTTTCGGGGCGGGGTGATGAGCAGTTCTTC	CASSIVSGRGDEQFF
few	TRBV6-6	TRBJ2-6	NA	TGTGCCAGCAGTAAACTTGGGTCGGCTGAATCTGGGGCCAACGTCCTGACTTTC	CASSKLGSAESGANVLTF
NA	TRBV19	TRBJ2-5	TRBD1	TGTGCCAGTAGTAGGCGGGACAGGGGCTTAGAGACCCAGTACTTC	CASSRRDRGLETQYF
NA	TRBV6-6	TRBJ1-1	NA	TGTGCCAGCAGAAACAGGGACATAGACACTGAAGCTTTCTTT	CASRNRDIDTEAFF
many	TRBV6-2/TRBV6-3	TRBJ1-5	TRBD1	TGTGCCAGCAGCCGCGACAGGGGCCGGACTTATAGCAATCAGCCCCAGCATTTT	CASSRDRGRTYSNQPQHF
NA	TRBV4-3	TRBJ2-5	TRBD2	TGCGCCAGCAGCCAAGATGTGATCTTCGGGACTAGCGGGGGCTCGGTGAGGGAGACCCAGTACTTC	CASSQDVIFGTSGGSVRETQYF
NA	TRBV7-6	TRBJ1-2	NA	TGTGCCAGCAGCTTGTCACGGGGCCCCACCAGCGGCTACACCTTC	CASSLSRGPTSGYTF
NA	TRBV5-5	TRBJ1-5	TRBD1	TGTGCCAGCAGCTTAGGGAATTGGAGGGGGACAGGGGGCCTCGGGAAGCCCCAGCATTTT	CASSLGNWRGTGGLGKPQHF